This T cell receptor beta chain was sequenced in a study of cytomegalovirus exposure and HLA in healthy donors. The CDR3 loop spans 13 amino acids. The germline V gene has CDR1 MDHEN and CDR2 SYDVKM. The V end lost 3 bases, the J end lost 4 bases, and 7 bases lay between the germline ends. Primers for the PCR totalled 60 Vbeta and 13 Jbeta. Measured with immunoSEQ multiplex PCR; TCRdb has only the in-frame clones, and not every one. The sample holds roughly 130,000 clones; approximately 65% are singletons and the top ten take approximately 1.4%. The chain employs TRBV28 and TRBJ2-1; D unclear. The specimen sequenced was PBMCs. This receptor was obtained from a man between 18 and 29 years old in good health and CMV-seronegative. The DNA for the CDR3 is TGTGCCAGCAGTTTGGCAGGTTACAATGAGCAGTTCTTC. It is translated as CASSLAGYNEQFF.